A selection of T cell receptor beta chains follows, all from one sample in a study of OX40 agonist ivuxolimab in advanced cancers. Assay: immunoSEQ multiplex PCR; the TCRdb copy retains only in-frame clones and omits some. The data hold about 74,000 clones, with around four fifths observed a single time. The specimen comprised CD4+ or CD8+ T cells sorted from blood, sampled in a trial of the OX40 agonist ivuxolimab. The source of these receptors is an adult with an advanced solid tumor such as melanoma, head and neck, liver or kidney cancer. Each CDR3 is given with its conserved first and last residue. Each record gives: D gene, clone size, J gene, V gene, CDR3 length, CDR3 DNA, CDR3 protein. A D gene is named only where the DNA matches it firmly. Clone size is not always given. Where it is, it says once, few, many or a class for expanded clones.

>NA|NA|TRBJ1-1|TRBV19|13
TGTGCCAGTAGGGCACAGGAGGGCACTGAAGCTTTCTTT
CASRAQEGTEAFF
>TRBD1|once|TRBJ1-4|TRBV19|15
TGTGCCAGTAGTCCCCAGGGGGCAACTAATGAAAAACTGTTTTTT
CASSPQGATNEKLFF
>NA|NA|TRBJ1-2|TRBV12-2|18
TGTGCAAGTCGCTTAACCCACGGATCAAGGAAGCCTAACTATGGCTACACCTTC
CASRLTHGSRKPNYGYTF
>NA|NA|TRBJ1-3|TRBV6-6|15
TGTGCCAGCAGTCCAACCACTAGCTCTGGAAACACCATATATTTT
CASSPTTSSGNTIYF
>NA|NA|TRBJ2-3|TRBV15|14
TGTGCCACCAGCATGAAAGGGGGGATAGATACGCAGTATTTT
CATSMKGGIDTQYF
>TRBD1|NA|TRBJ2-5|TRBV14|15
TGTGCCAGCAGCCAAGATTGGAGGACAGGGGAGACCCAGTACTTC
CASSQDWRTGETQYF
>NA|NA|TRBJ2-2|TRBV4-1|16
TGCGCCAGCAGCCAAGACAGGTCTCGTGACACCGGGGAGCTGTTTTTT
CASSQDRSRDTGELFF
>NA|NA|TRBJ1-4|TRBV18|15
TGTGCCAGCTCACCAAACAGCCAAATAAATGAAAAACTGTTTTTT
CASSPNSQINEKLFF
>NA|once|TRBJ2-3|TRBV28|17
TGTGCCAGCAGTCCCATTCCGGGGGCATACCGGAGAGATACGCAGTATTTT
CASSPIPGAYRRDTQYF
>TRBD1|NA|TRBJ2-4|TRBV7-9|13
TGTGCCAGCAGCTTAGGGCCCTCAGGGACAGGGGGGTTC
CASSLGPSGTGGF
>TRBD2|NA|TRBJ2-1|TRBV5-5|17
TGTGCCAGCAGCTCGTGGCTGATAGCGGGAGCGGGCAATGAGCAGTTCTTC
CASSSWLIAGAGNEQFF
>TRBD1|NA|TRBJ1-4|TRBV28|14
TGTGCCAGCAGTAAGGGACAGTGGGGTGAAAAACTGTTTTTT
CASSKGQWGEKLFF
>NA|NA|TRBJ2-2|TRBV29-1|12
TGCAGCGCCGGACTGAGGACCGGGGAGCTGTTTTTT
CSAGLRTGELFF
>TRBD2|NA|TRBJ2-2|TRBV5-1|14
TGCGCCAGCAGCGAGCGGGATTGGGCCGGGGAGCTGTTTTTT
CASSERDWAGELFF
>TRBD2|NA|TRBJ2-3|TRBV19|15
TGTGCCAGTAGTATGCCCGGGAGGGCCCCAGATACGCAGTATTTT
CASSMPGRAPDTQYF
>NA|NA|TRBJ2-1|TRBV9|12
TGTGCCAGCGGCAAGGGTTACAATGAGCAGTTCTTC
CASGKGYNEQFF
>NA|NA|TRBJ2-6|TRBV10-2|16
TGCGCCTCCCGGGACATAGCCTTCTCTGGGGCCAACGTCCTGACTTTC
CASRDIAFSGANVLTF
>NA|NA|TRBJ1-5|TRBV6-1|11
TGTGCCAGCAGTGACTATGGACCCCAGCATTTT
CASSDYGPQHF
>NA|NA|TRBJ1-6|TRBV19|14
TGTGCCAGTAGTATACAGGGAGCTAATTCACCCCTCCACTTT
CASSIQGANSPLHF
>TRBD2|NA|TRBJ2-5|TRBV4-2|16
TGTGCCAGCAGCCAAGGCGTAGCGGGGGGGAGGGAGACCCAGTACTTC
CASSQGVAGGRETQYF
>NA|NA|TRBJ1-2|TRBV4-2|16
TGTGCCAGCAGCCAAGTTGCAGGGGCAGGTAGCTATGGCTACACCTTC
CASSQVAGAGSYGYTF
>NA|NA|TRBJ2-7|TRBV19|14
TGTGCCAGTAGTCCTGGGACAAGCTCCTACGAGCAGTACTTC
CASSPGTSSYEQYF
>TRBD1|NA|TRBJ1-1|TRBV5-5|13
TGTGCCAGCAGCCCCGGGACAGGGGATGAAGCTTTCTTT
CASSPGTGDEAFF
>NA|few|TRBJ1-1|TRBV7-9|11
TGTGCCAGCAGCTCGTACACTGAAGCTTTCTTT
CASSSYTEAFF
>TRBD1|NA|TRBJ1-2|TRBV7-9|15
TGTGCCAGCAGCTTGAAGGACAGGGGGCGTTATGGCTACACCTTC
CASSLKDRGRYGYTF
>NA|NA|TRBJ2-1|TRBV18|10
TGTGCCAGCTCTACGAATGAGCAGTTCTTC
CASSTNEQFF
>NA|NA|TRBJ2-3|TRBV5-6|11
TGTGCCAGCAGCACCACAGATACGCAGTATTTT
CASSTTDTQYF
>TRBD1|NA|TRBJ1-2|TRBV19|15
TGTGCCAGTAGTATCGGGGGGACAGCTAACTATGGCTACACCTTC
CASSIGGTANYGYTF
>NA|NA|TRBJ1-2|TRBV7-9|17
TGTGCCAGCAGCTTAGTTTACAGCCGAAGACATAACTATGGCTACACCTTC
CASSLVYSRRHNYGYTF
>NA|NA|TRBJ2-1|TRBV29-1|18
TGCAGCGTTGAAGATGAACTACTTAAGGGTGGGTCCTACAATGAGCAGTTCTTC
CSVEDELLKGGSYNEQFF
>NA|NA|TRBJ2-7|TRBV28|13
TGTGCCAGCAGTTTATCCTCCCCCTACGAGCAGTACTTC
CASSLSSPYEQYF
>NA|NA|TRBJ1-2|TRBV2|20
TGTGCCAGCAGTGAAGCGCTAAATGTATACGGACAGCAAAAGAACTATGGCTACACCTTC
CASSEALNVYGQQKNYGYTF
>NA|many|TRBJ1-1|TRBV15|16
TGTGCCACCAGCAGAGATTGGGAGACGGCGGGCACTGAAGCTTTCTTT
CATSRDWETAGTEAFF
>TRBD1|NA|TRBJ2-1|TRBV6-6|15
TGTGCCAGCAGCAGACAGGGGAGCTCCTACAATGAGCAGTTCTTC
CASSRQGSSYNEQFF
>NA|NA|TRBJ2-5|TRBV7-6|13
TGTGCCAGCAGCACCATTACAGAAGAGACCCAGTACTTC
CASSTITEETQYF
>NA|NA|TRBJ2-1|TRBV19|12
TGTGCCAGTAGTGAGTCTTACAATGAGCAGTTCTTC
CASSESYNEQFF
>NA|NA|TRBJ1-1|TRBV18|15
TGTGCCAGCTCACTCATCAGGGGACAGAACACTGAAGCTTTCTTT
CASSLIRGQNTEAFF
>TRBD1|NA|TRBJ2-1|TRBV11-2|12
TGTGCCAGCACCACAGGGGCGTATGAGCAGTTCTTC
CASTTGAYEQFF
>NA|NA|TRBJ1-4|TRBV4-3|15
TGCGCCAGCAGCCAAGAGGAGACAGGAGGGGAAAAACTGTTTTTT
CASSQEETGGEKLFF
>NA|NA|TRBJ2-7|TRBV18|13
TGTGCCAGCTCACCAGGACAGAGCTACGAGCAGTACTTC
CASSPGQSYEQYF
>NA|once|TRBJ1-5|TRBV27|14
TGTGCCAGCAGTGGCATGGGAGTGAATCAGCCCCAGCATTTT
CASSGMGVNQPQHF
>NA|once|TRBJ2-7|TRBV7-2|13
TGTGCCAGCAGCTTATCCGGGTCCTACGAGCAGTACTTC
CASSLSGSYEQYF
>TRBD1|NA|TRBJ1-5|TRBV28|17
TGTGCCAGCAGTTACCCTCACAGGGGAAGCAGCAATCAGCCCCAGCATTTT
CASSYPHRGSSNQPQHF
>TRBD1|NA|TRBJ1-3|TRBV28|14
TGTGCCAGCAGCCGGGGACAGGGGAGAAACACCATATATTTT
CASSRGQGRNTIYF
>NA|once|TRBJ2-7|TRBV9|13
TGTGCCAGCAGCCCAAACGATATCTACGAGCAGTACTTC
CASSPNDIYEQYF